This TCR beta chain was recorded in a study of identical twins. Each cDNA held unique molecular identifiers, and template switching gave it a universal primer site. TCRdb analysed the 5' RACE reads with MiXCR anew, one entry per CDR3 protein. The sample consists of nearly 900,000 distinct CDR3 sequences, 12% of them appearing once. Trimming cost V 7 bases and J 6 bases, with 16 bases left between them. The CDR3 covers 14 residues. Germline lookup yields CDR1 MDHEN and CDR2 SYDVKM. Study-wide points: An excess of low generation probability was shown by twin-shared out-of-frame alpha sequences. Models underpredicted monozygotic twin sharing of out-of-frame TCR alpha. Less excess twin sharing appeared in beta out-of-frame sequences.

Remarks on this clonotype: Its antigen is undetermined.

This sample was shared with a second study, whose subject was yellow fever vaccine responses in identical twins.

V is TRBV28 and J is TRBJ2-4; the D call may be TRBD1 or TRBD2 (7 bases each). Source material: PBMCs. This TCR derives from a woman under 30 in good health. DNA of the CDR3: TGTGCCAGCACCACCTGGGAGGGGGCAAACATTCAGTACTTC. As protein: CASTTWEGANIQYF.